This T cell receptor beta chain originates from a study of cytomegalovirus exposure and HLA in healthy donors. Notes on the study in general: Analysis performed later found 15,000 or so TCR beta sequences associated with HLA alleles at 0.05 false discovery rate.

In regard to this clone: Its target is unknown.

It was with 60 Vbeta and 13 Jbeta primers that the PCR ran. The protocol was immunoSEQ multiplex PCR, while the TCRdb copy is restricted to in-frame clones and leaves out a portion. The sample has about 130,000 clones. V lost 5 bases to trimming and J lost 4 bases, with 10 bases between them. Germline V gene lookup returns CDR1 SGHVS and CDR2 FNYEAQ. The CDR3 spans 13 residues. The chain is built from TRBV7-6 and TRBJ2-3, with D perhaps TRBD2 (6 bases). Input material: PBMCs. The sequence was collected from a man aged 18 to 30 in good health and CMV-seronegative. CDR3 nucleotide sequence: TGTGCCAGCAGCCTAGGGACTCCAGATACGCAGTATTTT. Protein sequence: CASSLGTPDTQYF. Drawing the rest from reference TRBV7-6 and TRBJ2-3, the complete variable domain is GAGVSQSPRYKVTKRGQDVALRCDPISGHVSLYWYRQALGQGPEFLTYFNYEAQQDKSGLPNDRFSAERPEGSISTLTIQRTEQRDSAMYRCASSLGTPDTQYFGPGTRLTVL.